Each of the 9 T cell receptor beta chains below was sequenced from the same sample in a study of blood T cell repertoires in COVID-19. The assay was immunoSEQ multiplex PCR, and TCRdb's table has in-frame clones only and misses some. Among about 160,000 clones listed, roughly 88% were seen once. Sample: peripheral blood. These receptors originate from a man older than 75 with COVID-19, enrolled during active disease.

V gene TRBV5-1 combines with J gene TRBJ1-1; 8 bases map to TRBD1. J was trimmed by 2 bases and V by 5 bases; bases with no gene match: 5. The CDR3 is 14 amino acids. Germline V lookup: CDR1 SGHRS, CDR2 YFSETQ. The DNA for the CDR3 is TGCGCCAGCAGGGGGGGACAGGCTAACACTGAAGCTTTCTTT. Encoded protein: CASRGGQANTEAFF. Full variable domain (remainder filled in from reference TRBV5-1 and TRBJ1-1): KAGVTQTPRYLIKTRGQQVTLSCSPISGHRSVSWYQQTPGQGLQFLFEYFSETQRNKGNFPGRFSGRQFSNSRSEMNVSTLELGDSALYLCASRGGQANTEAFFGQGTRLTVV.

Worth noting for this clone: This CDR3 is also generated by other DNA sequences in the sample. This chain joins TRBV5-1 and TRBJ2-2; a weak D match, TRBD2 (6 bases). The germline V and J ends were trimmed by 0 bases and 1 base, with 10 bases remaining between them. CDR1 is SGHRS and CDR2 is YFSETQ in the germline V gene. CDR3 size: 16 residues. The CDR3 nucleotides are TGCGCCAGCAGCTTGGCGGCGGGGCGGAACACCGGGGAGCTGTTTTTT. Encoded protein: CASSLAAGRNTGELFF.

J is TRBJ1-2 and V is TRBV4-1, with D uncertain. V shed 0 bases and J shed 4 bases, with 15 bases lying between them. Germline V CDR1 and CDR2: MGHRA, YSYEKL. This CDR3 has 16 amino acids. In DNA form, the CDR3 reads TGCGCCAGCAGCCAAGATTGGCAGGCGGGGAGCTATGGCTACACCTTC. Its protein is CASSQDWQAGSYGYTF.

The chain uses TRBV9 and TRBJ1-2; D gene uncertain. Germline loops: CDR1 SGDLS, CDR2 YYNGEE. V shed 0 bases and J shed 5 bases, with 8 bases lying between them. This CDR3 is built from 13 residues. CDR3 bases: TGTGCCAGCAGCGTAGGGCCGGAGTATGGCTACACCTTC. Residues: CASSVGPEYGYTF.

In its sample, this clone was seen once. J is TRBJ1-1 and V is TRBV10-1, with 7 positions matching TRBD1. V gave up 3 bases and J gave up 3 bases; unmatched junction bases: 22. Germline CDR1 reads WNHNN; CDR2 reads SYGVQD (reference sequence). The CDR3 length is 20 residues. CDR3 region: CASSDPFSQETGRRDTEAFF. CDR3 DNA: TGCGCCAGCAGTGATCCGTTTTCCCAAGAGACAGGGAGGAGGGACACTGAAGCTTTCTTT.

DNA for the CDR3: TGTGCCAGCAGCCAGACAGGGCGTCGTGGTGGCTACACCTTC. Translating gives CASSQTGRRGGYTF. The chain has TRBV3-1 (or the pseudogene TRBV3-2) and TRBJ1-2; 7 bases align to TRBD1. Trimming removed 3 bases from V and 7 bases from J; junction bases left unmatched: 8. Germline CDR1 and CDR2: LGHDT and YNNKEL (reference sequence). This CDR3 spans 14 amino acids.

The chain employs TRBV6-5 and TRBJ1-2, with unresolved D. Germline values: CDR1 MNHEY, CDR2 SVGAGI. Trimming removed 6 bases from V and 3 bases from J, with 11 bases in between. This CDR3 comprises 13 residues. CDR3 coding DNA: TGTGCCAGCAGCTATACAGCGGACTATGGCTACACCTTC. Translation gives CASSYTADYGYTF.

This clone was observed a handful of times. V is TRBV19 and J is TRBJ2-3; 7 bases are shared with TRBD2. Per germline, CDR1 LNHDA and CDR2 SQIVND (reference sequence). V lost 6 bases and J lost 6; bases outside the gene matches: 3. This CDR3 contains 12 residues. The CDR3 nucleotides read TGTGCCAGTAGCTTACTAGCGGATACGCAGTATTTT. Translated: CASSLLADTQYF.

The genes are TRBV10-3 and TRBJ1-2, with a possible D match to TRBD1 (5 bases). The CDR3 covers 14 residues. Germline-derived CDR1 and CDR2 are ENHRY and SYGVKD. The germline V and J ends were trimmed by 3 bases and 1 base, with 9 bases remaining between them. CDR3 region: CAISETGHNYGYTF. The CDR3 DNA sequence: TGTGCCATCAGTGAAACAGGACATAACTATGGCTACACCTTC.